The 13 T cell receptor beta chains presented below share a single source sample, sequenced in a study of blood T cell repertoires in COVID-19. Clones were sequenced by immunoSEQ multiplex PCR, and TCRdb holds only the in-frame ones, with some missing. The sample shows 72,000 or so clones, more than 70% of them seen only once. Material for sequencing was peripheral blood. The receptor source for this set is an elderly woman with active or convalescent COVID-19.

The J gene is TRBJ2-7, the V gene TRBV27, with 10 bases aligning to TRBD2. This CDR3 contains 18 residues. Germline CDR1 reads MNHEY; CDR2 reads SMNVEV (reference sequence). Germline trimming cut 4 bases from V and 5 bases from J; bases unmatched to any gene: 17. This chain's CDR3 is CASSSEPPASGGRNEQYF. DNA for the CDR3: TGTGCCAGCAGTTCCGAACCCCCTGCTAGCGGGGGACGGAACGAGCAGTACTTC.

The chain combines TRBV7-6 with TRBJ2-1; the match to TRBD1 covers 9 bases. V shed 4 bases, J shed 8 bases, and the junction held 15 bases outside the gene matches. The CDR3 consists of 17 residues. The germline V gene has CDR1 SGHVS and CDR2 FNYEAQ. In DNA, the CDR3 is TGTGCCAGCAGCTCTATCATTGCCCCGGACAGGGGTGATGAGCAGTTCTTC. This translates into CASSSIIAPDRGDEQFF.

CDR3 nucleotide sequence: TGCGCCAGCAGCCTCATTGCCGTGGGCTCCCCGGCCACCGGGGAGCTGTTTTTT. It encodes CASSLIAVGSPATGELFF. The chain joins TRBV4-1 to TRBJ2-2, with D unresolved. The CDR3 covers 18 residues. V was shortened by 4 bases and J by 4 bases, with 22 bases between the two germline ends. Germline V CDR1 and CDR2: MGHRA, YSYEKL.

This clone qualifies as large. The CDR3 spells CASSFSNGRVISWELFF. CDR3 bases: TGTGCCAGCAGTTTTTCTAATGGCAGGGTTATTTCCTGGGAGCTGTTTTTT. The chain joins TRBV28 to TRBJ2-2, with a possible D match to TRBD1 (5 bases). Trimming removed 3 bases from V and 9 bases from J, with 23 bases in between. The germline CDR1 and CDR2 sequences are MDHEN and SYDVKM. The CDR3 loop spans 17 amino acids.

The chain recombines TRBV27 with TRBJ2-1, with 7 bases aligning to TRBD1. The CDR3 loop spans 11 amino acids. V was pared by 6 bases and J by 15 bases, with 8 bases of the junction left unmatched. Germline loops: CDR1 MNHEY, CDR2 SMNVEV (reference sequence). CDR3 sequence (DNA): TGTGCCAGCAGCCGGGACAGCATGAGGTTCTTC. This encodes CASSRDSMRFF.

The chain uses TRBV3-1 (or the pseudogene TRBV3-2) and TRBJ1-1; a possible D gene is TRBD1 (6 bases). The CDR3 is made up of 13 amino acids. V was clipped by 1 base and J by 4 bases, with 7 bases between them. CDR1 is LGHDT, CDR2 YNNKEL, per germline (reference sequence). The CDR3 DNA sequence: TGTGCCAGCAGCCAAGTAGGGGGCACTGAAGCTTTCTTT. Protein product: CASSQVGGTEAFF.

V is TRBV19 and J is TRBJ2-5, with 7 bases lining up with TRBD2. This CDR3 has 14 residues. V trimming: 6 bases; J trimming: 4 bases; junction bases outside the gene matches: 8. Germline values: CDR1 LNHDA, CDR2 SQIVND (reference sequence). The CDR3 loop is CASRSEERGETQYF. CDR3 bases: TGTGCCAGTAGAAGTGAGGAGCGGGGAGAGACCCAGTACTTC.

The rearrangement uses TRBV7-8 and TRBJ1-4; D may be TRBD1 (6 bases). V lost 2 bases and J lost 7, with 11 bases in between. Germline-derived CDR1 and CDR2 are SGHVS and FQNEAQ. The CDR3 totals 14 residues. This chain's CDR3 is CASSLRGAFEKLFF. CDR3 nucleotide sequence: TGTGCCAGCAGCTTACGGGGGGCTTTTGAAAAACTGTTTTTT.

This chain links TRBV14 with TRBJ2-1; D might be TRBD1 (5 bases). The CDR3 loop spans 13 amino acids. Trimming removed 0 bases at V and 10 bases at J, with 10 bases between. Germline V gene lookup returns CDR1 SGHDN and CDR2 FVKESK. CDR3 sequence: CASSQDLGVEQFF. DNA of the CDR3: TGTGCCAGCAGCCAAGATCTAGGGGTCGAGCAGTTCTTC.

J is TRBJ2-3 and V is TRBV7-2; TRBD1 might be the D (5 bases). This CDR3 has 15 residues. Looked up from germline, CDR1 is SGHTA and CDR2 is FQGNSA. The V end lost 2 bases, the J end lost 1 base, and 10 bases lay between the germline ends. The DNA of the CDR3 is TGTGCCAGCAGCTTAAAGGACACACGCACAGATACGCAGTATTTT. Translating it yields CASSLKDTRTDTQYF. Full variable domain (remainder filled in from reference TRBV7-2 and TRBJ2-3): GAGVSQSPSNKVTEKGKDVELRCDPISGHTALYWYRQSLGQGLEFLIYFQGNSAPDKSGLPSDRFSAERTGGSVSTLTIQRTQQEDSAVYLCASSLKDTRTDTQYFGPGTRLTVL.

The CDR3 loop is CASSADPDRGGANVLTF. For the CDR3, the DNA is TGTGCCAGCAGCGCTGATCCCGACAGGGGTGGGGCCAACGTCCTGACTTTC. The V gene is TRBV5-4, the J gene TRBJ2-6, with TRBD1 matching 8 bases. From germline, CDR1 is SGHNT and CDR2 YYREEE (reference sequence). V gave up 4 bases and J gave up 3 bases; unmatched junction bases: 9. The CDR3 is 17 amino acids.

The V call is TRBV11-2, the J call TRBJ2-7; 7 bases are a match to TRBD1. Germline-derived CDR1 and CDR2 are SGHAT and FQNNGV. V gave up 2 bases and J gave up 8 bases; unmatched junction bases: 9. The CDR3 has 14 amino acids. This CDR3 reads CASSLPTKQGQQYF. CDR3 sequence (DNA): TGTGCCAGCAGCTTACCAACGAAACAGGGGCAGCAGTACTTC.

The chain carries TRBV29-1 and TRBJ2-1, with 8 bases matching TRBD1. The CDR3 extends over 15 amino acids. The junction had 7 bases not matched to a gene; V was cut back by 6 bases and J by 0 bases. CDR1 is SQVTM and CDR2 is ANQGSEA in the germline V gene. CDR3 region: CSVQGAPSSYNEQFF. The CDR3 coding sequence is TGCAGCGTGCAGGGGGCTCCAAGCTCCTACAATGAGCAGTTCTTC.